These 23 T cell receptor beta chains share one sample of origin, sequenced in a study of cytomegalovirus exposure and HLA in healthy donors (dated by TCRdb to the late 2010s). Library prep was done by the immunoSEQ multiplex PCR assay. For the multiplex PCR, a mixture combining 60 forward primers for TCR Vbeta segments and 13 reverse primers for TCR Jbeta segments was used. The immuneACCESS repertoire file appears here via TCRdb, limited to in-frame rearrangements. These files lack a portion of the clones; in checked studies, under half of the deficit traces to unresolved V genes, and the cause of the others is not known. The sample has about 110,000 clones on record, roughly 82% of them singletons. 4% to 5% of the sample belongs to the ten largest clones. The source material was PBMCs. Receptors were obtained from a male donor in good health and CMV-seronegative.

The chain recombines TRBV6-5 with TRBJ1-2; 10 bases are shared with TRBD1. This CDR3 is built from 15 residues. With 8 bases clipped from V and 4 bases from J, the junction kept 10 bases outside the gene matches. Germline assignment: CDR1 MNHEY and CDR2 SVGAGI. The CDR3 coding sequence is TGTGCCAGCCGCGGACGGGACAGGGGATTCTATGGCTACACCTTC. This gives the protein CASRGRDRGFYGYTF.

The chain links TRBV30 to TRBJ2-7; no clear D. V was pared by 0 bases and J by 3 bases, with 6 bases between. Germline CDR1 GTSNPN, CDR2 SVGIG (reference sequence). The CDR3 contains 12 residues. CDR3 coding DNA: TGTGCCTGGAGTGTCGAGAGCTACGAGCAGTACTTC. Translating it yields CAWSVESYEQYF.

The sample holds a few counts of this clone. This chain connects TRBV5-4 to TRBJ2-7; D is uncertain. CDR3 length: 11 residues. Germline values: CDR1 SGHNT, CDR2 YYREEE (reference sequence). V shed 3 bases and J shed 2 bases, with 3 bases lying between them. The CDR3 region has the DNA TGTGCCAGCAGCTCGGCCTACGAGCAGTACTTC. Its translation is CASSSAYEQYF.

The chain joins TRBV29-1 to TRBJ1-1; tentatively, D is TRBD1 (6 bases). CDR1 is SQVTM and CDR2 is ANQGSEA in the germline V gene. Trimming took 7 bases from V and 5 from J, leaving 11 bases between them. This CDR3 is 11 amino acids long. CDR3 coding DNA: TGCAGCGCCGAAAGGGGGACTGAAGCTTTCTTT. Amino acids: CSAERGTEAFF.

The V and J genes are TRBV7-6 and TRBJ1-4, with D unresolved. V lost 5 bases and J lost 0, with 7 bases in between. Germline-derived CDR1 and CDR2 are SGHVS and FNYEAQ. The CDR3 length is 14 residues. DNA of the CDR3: TGTGCCAGCAGCGTCGGGGCAACTAATGAAAAACTGTTTTTT. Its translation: CASSVGATNEKLFF.

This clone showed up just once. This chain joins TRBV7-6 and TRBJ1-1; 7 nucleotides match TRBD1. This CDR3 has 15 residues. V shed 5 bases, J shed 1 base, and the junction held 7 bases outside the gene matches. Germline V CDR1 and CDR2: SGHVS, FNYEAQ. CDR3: CASSPRTGSNTEAFF. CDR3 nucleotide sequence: TGTGCCAGCAGCCCCCGGACAGGATCGAACACTGAAGCTTTCTTT.

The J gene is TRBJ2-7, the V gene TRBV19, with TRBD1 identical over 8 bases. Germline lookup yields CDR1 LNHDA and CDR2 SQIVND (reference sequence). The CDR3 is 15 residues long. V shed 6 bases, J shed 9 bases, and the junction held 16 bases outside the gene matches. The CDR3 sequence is CASRPGTGDGRVQYF. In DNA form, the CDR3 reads TGTGCCAGTAGGCCTGGGACAGGAGACGGGAGAGTGCAGTACTTC.

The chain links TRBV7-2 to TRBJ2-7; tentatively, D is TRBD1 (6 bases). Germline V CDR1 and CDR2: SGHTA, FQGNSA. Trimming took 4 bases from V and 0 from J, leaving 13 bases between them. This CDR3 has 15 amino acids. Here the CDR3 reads CASSSGVGSSYEQYF. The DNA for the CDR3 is TGTGCCAGCAGCTCAGGGGTAGGGAGCTCCTACGAGCAGTACTTC.

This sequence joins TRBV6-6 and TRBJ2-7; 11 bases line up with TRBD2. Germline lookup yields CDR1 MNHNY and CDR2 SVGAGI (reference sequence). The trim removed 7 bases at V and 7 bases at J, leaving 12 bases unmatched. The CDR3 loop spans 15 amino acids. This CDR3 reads CASKTLAGGQGEQYF. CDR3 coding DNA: TGTGCCAGCAAGACGCTAGCGGGAGGCCAGGGGGAGCAGTACTTC.

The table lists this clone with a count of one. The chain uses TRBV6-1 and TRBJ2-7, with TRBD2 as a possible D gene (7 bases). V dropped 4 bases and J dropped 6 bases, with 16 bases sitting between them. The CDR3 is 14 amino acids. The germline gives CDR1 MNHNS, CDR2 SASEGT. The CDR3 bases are TGTGCCAGCAGTGTGGGAGGGACATCCACCGAGCAGTACTTC. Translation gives CASSVGGTSTEQYF.

The CDR3 coding sequence is TGTGCCAGCAGTGAAGTCAGTACGAACACTGAAGCTTTCTTT. Translating gives CASSEVSTNTEAFF. The V and J genes are TRBV2 and TRBJ1-1; D remains ambiguous. Germline V gene lookup returns CDR1 SNHLY and CDR2 FYNNEI. The CDR3 has 14 amino acids. The germline V and J ends were trimmed by 1 base and 1 base, with 7 bases remaining between them.

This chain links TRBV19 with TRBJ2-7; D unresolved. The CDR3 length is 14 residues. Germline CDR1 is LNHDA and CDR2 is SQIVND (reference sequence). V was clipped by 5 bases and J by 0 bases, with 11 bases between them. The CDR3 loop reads CASSSRGTSYEQYF. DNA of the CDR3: TGTGCCAGTAGTTCCCGTGGCACCTCCTACGAGCAGTACTTC.

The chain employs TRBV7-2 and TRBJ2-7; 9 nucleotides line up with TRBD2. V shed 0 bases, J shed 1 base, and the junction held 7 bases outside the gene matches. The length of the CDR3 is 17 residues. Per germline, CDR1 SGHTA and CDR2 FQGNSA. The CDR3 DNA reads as TGTGCCAGCAGCTTAGCCAGCGGGAGGCTTAAATCCTACGAGCAGTACTTC. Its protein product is CASSLASGRLKSYEQYF.

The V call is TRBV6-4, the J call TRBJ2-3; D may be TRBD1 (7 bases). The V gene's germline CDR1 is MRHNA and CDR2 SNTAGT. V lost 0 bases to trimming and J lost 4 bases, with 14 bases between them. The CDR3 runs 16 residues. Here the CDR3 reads CASSDSTGGGPDTQYF. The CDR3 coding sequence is TGTGCCAGCAGTGACTCGACAGGAGGGGGCCCAGATACGCAGTATTTT.

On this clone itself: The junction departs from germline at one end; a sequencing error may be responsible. The CDR3 DNA reads TGCAGTGCTAGAGATGGGCGGGAGGGCCACTTC. Its protein is CSARDGREGHF. The rearrangement uses TRBV20-1 and TRBJ2-7, with TRBD2 matching 9 bases. The germline gives CDR1 DFQATT, CDR2 SNEGSKA (reference sequence). The CDR3 contains 11 residues.

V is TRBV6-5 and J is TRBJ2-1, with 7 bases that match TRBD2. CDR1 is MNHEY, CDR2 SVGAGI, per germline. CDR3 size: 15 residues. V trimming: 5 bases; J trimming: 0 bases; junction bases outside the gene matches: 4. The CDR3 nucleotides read TGTGCCAGCAGTACAATAGCGGGCTCCTACAATGAGCAGTTCTTC. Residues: CASSTIAGSYNEQFF.

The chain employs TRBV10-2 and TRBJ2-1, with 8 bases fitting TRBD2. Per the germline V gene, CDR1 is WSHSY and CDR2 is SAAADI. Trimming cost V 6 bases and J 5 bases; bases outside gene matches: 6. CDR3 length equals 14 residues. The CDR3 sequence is CASRDIAGNNEQFF. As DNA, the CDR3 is TGCGCCAGCAGAGATATAGCGGGAAACAATGAGCAGTTCTTC.

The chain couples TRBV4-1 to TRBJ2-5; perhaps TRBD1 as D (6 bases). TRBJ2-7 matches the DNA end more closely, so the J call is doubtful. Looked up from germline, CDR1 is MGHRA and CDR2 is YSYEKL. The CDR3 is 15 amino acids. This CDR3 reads CASSHPGEGLYEQYF. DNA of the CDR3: TGCGCCAGCAGCCATCCAGGGGAAGGACTCTACGAGCAGTACTTC.

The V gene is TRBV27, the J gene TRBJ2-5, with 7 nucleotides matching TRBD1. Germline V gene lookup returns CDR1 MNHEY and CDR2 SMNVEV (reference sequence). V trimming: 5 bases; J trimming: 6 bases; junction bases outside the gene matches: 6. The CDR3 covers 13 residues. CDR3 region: CASSPRDRKTQYF. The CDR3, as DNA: TGTGCCAGCAGTCCGAGGGACAGAAAGACCCAGTACTTC.

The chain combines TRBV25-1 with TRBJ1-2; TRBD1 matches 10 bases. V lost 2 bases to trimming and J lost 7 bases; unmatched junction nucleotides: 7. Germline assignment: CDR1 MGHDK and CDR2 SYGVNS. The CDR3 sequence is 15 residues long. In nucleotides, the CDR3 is TGTGCCAGCAGTGAAGACCGGGACAGGGGAAGTGGCTACACCTTC. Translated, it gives CASSEDRDRGSGYTF.

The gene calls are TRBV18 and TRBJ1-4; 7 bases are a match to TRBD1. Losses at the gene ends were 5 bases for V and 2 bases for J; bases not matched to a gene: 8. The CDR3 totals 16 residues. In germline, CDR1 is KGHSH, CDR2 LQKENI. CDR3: CASSTSGGRTNEKLFF. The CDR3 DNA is TGTGCCAGCTCAACCTCAGGGGGACGGACTAATGAAAAACTGTTTTTT. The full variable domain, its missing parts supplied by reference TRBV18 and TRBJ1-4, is NAGVMQNPRHLVRRRGQEARLRCSPMKGHSHVYWYRQLPEEGLKFMVYLQKENIIDESGMPKERFSAEFPKEGPSILRIQQVVRGDSAAYFCASSTSGGRTNEKLFFGSGTQLSVL.

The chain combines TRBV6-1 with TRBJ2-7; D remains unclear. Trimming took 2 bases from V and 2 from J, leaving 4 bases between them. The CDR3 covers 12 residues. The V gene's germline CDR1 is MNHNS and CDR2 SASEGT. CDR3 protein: CASSESTYEQYF. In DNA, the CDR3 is TGTGCCAGCAGTGAATCAACCTACGAGCAGTACTTC.

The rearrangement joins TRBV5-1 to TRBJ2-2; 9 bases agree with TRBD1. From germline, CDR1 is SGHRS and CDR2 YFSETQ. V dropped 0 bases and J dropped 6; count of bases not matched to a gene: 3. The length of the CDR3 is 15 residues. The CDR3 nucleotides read TGCGCCAGCAGCTTGGAACAGGGGGCCGCCGGGGAGCTGTTTTTT. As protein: CASSLEQGAAGELFF.